This note documents a single T cell receptor beta chain sequence. The sample comes from a study of blood T cell repertoires in COVID-19. Study as a whole: Samples of COVID-19 (acute and convalescent) were obtained from the United States, Italy and Spain. Nucleic acid was either cDNA or gDNA, and it came from T cells, B-cell-depleted T cells, or PBMCs.

Sequencing was performed with immunoSEQ multiplex PCR; in TCRdb, only in-frame clones are kept and a portion is missing. The sample lists about 73,000 clones; roughly 89% were seen once. The clonotype originates from an elderly man with acute or convalescent COVID-19. Sequenced input: peripheral blood.

The DNA of the CDR3 is TGTGCCAGCAGTTACTCGGCGGTAAAACTGTTTTTT. It specifies CASSYSAVKLFF. V is TRBV6-2 or TRBV6-3 and J is TRBJ1-4; D gene unclear. Trimming took off 0 bases at V and 10 bases at J, with 6 bases between the two ends. The germline V gene encodes CDR1 MNHEY and CDR2 SVGEGT. The CDR3 runs to 12 residues.